These 6 T cell receptor beta chains were sequenced from one sample in a study of shared clonotypes between healthy human individuals. Method: immunoSEQ multiplex PCR; TCRdb's copy keeps in-frame clones and lacks some. The sample has a few hundred thousand clones, about 69% seen once. Sequenced: memory CD4+ T cells sorted from blood. Subset here: CD45RA-negative fraction. The receptor set was obtained from a man between 25 and 39 years old in good health.

The chain recombines TRBV7-2 with TRBJ2-7; D is possibly TRBD1 (6 bases). The CDR3 extends over 14 amino acids. Between the trimmed V and J ends, which lost 3 bases and 5 bases, there was a span of 14 bases. CDR1 and CDR2 from the germline V gene are SGHTA and FQGNSA. For the CDR3, the DNA is TGTGCCAGCAGCTTGCAAGGGGGAGTTAACGAGCAGTACTTC. This sequence encodes CASSLQGGVNEQYF.

The chain recombines TRBV2 with TRBJ2-2; D not resolved. Germline CDR1 reads SNHLY; CDR2 reads FYNNEI. The V gene lost 5 bases and the J gene lost 2 bases, with 12 bases spanning the gap. The CDR3 length is 15 residues. The CDR3 reads CASSPDLTNTGELFF. CDR3 DNA sequence: TGTGCCAGCAGTCCCGACCTGACAAACACCGGGGAGCTGTTTTTT.

This clone was seen more than once but under ten times. The chain is built from TRBV7-2 and TRBJ2-1; D possibly uses TRBD1 or TRBD2 (5 bases each). Germline CDR1 SGHTA, CDR2 FQGNSA. This CDR3 is built from 14 residues. Trimming removed 1 base from V and 7 bases from J, with 11 bases in between. In nucleotides, the CDR3 is TGTGCCAGCAGCTTAGTAGAGAGGGGTAATGAGCAGTTCTTC. Amino acid sequence: CASSLVERGNEQFF.

This clone turned up a few times. The chain uses TRBV20-1 and TRBJ2-5; D gene uncertain. Germline assignment: CDR1 DFQATT and CDR2 SNEGSKA (reference sequence). V lost 5 bases and J lost 6, with 7 bases in between. The CDR3 is 10 amino acids. The CDR3 sequence: CSAELQTQYF. Written as DNA, the CDR3 is TGCAGTGCTGAGCTACAGACCCAGTACTTC.

This clone was counted only a few times. The rearrangement links TRBV29-1 to TRBJ2-3; TRBD2 might be the D (5 bases). There are 13 residues in the CDR3. Germline CDR1 and CDR2: SQVTM and ANQGSEA. The V end was cut by 2 bases, the J end by 6 bases, with 12 bases between. CDR3 in DNA: TGCAGCGTTGAAAGAGGGTTGGTGGATACGCAGTATTTT. Translation: CSVERGLVDTQYF.

Remarks on this clone: Within the sample, other DNA sequences also encode this same CDR3. The chain recombines TRBV11-2 with TRBJ2-7, with D hard to call. CDR3 length equals 13 residues. Germline loops: CDR1 SGHAT, CDR2 FQNNGV. The V gene lost 0 bases and the J gene lost 6 bases, with 9 bases spanning the gap. The CDR3 region is CASSLDLGGEQYF. The CDR3 bases are TGTGCCAGCAGCTTAGATCTGGGTGGCGAGCAGTACTTC.